Following are 19 T cell receptor beta chains from one sample sequenced in a study of cytomegalovirus exposure and HLA in healthy donors. PCR amplification relied on 60 Vbeta primers (plus 13 Jbeta primers). Libraries were prepared by immunoSEQ multiplex PCR; TCRdb keeps only in-frame clonotypes and omits some of them. The table for this sample gives some 60,000 clones. Material for sequencing was PBMCs. Receptors were obtained from a man aged 25-40 years in good health and CMV-seropositive.

This chain joins TRBV11-3 and TRBJ1-2; the match to TRBD1 covers 10 bases. The CDR3 has 14 amino acids. In germline, CDR1 is SGHNT, CDR2 YENEEA. The J segment lost 6 bases and the V segment lost 5 bases, leaving 6 bases of the junction unmatched. The CDR3 sequence is CASSEAGTGDGYTF. DNA for the CDR3: TGTGCCAGCAGCGAGGCCGGGACAGGGGATGGCTACACCTTC.

V gene TRBV4-1 combines with J gene TRBJ2-1, with TRBD2 identical over 12 bases. Per the germline V gene, CDR1 is MGHRA and CDR2 is YSYEKL. The junction had 7 bases not matched to a gene; V was cut back by 7 bases and J by 0 bases. The CDR3 contains 17 residues. The CDR3 nucleotides read TGCGCCAGCAATAGGCTAGCGGGAGGGTTCTCCTACAATGAGCAGTTCTTC. The encoded protein is CASNRLAGGFSYNEQFF.

This chain uses TRBV18 with TRBJ2-3, with 8 bases matching TRBD1. CDR3 length equals 16 residues. V dropped 2 bases and J dropped 2; count of bases not matched to a gene: 6. The germline gives CDR1 KGHSH, CDR2 LQKENI. The CDR3 reads CASSPEEQGVTDTQYF. The DNA of the CDR3 is TGTGCCAGCTCACCAGAAGAACAGGGGGTCACAGATACGCAGTATTTT.

V usage is TRBV6-5 and J usage is TRBJ1-5; 10 nucleotides match TRBD1. With V trimmed by 7 bases and J by 8 bases, 11 bases remained unmatched. Germline CDR1 reads MNHEY; CDR2 reads SVGAGI. The CDR3 length is 15 residues. The CDR3 reads CASNAGQGIGKPQHF. The DNA for the CDR3 is TGTGCCAGCAATGCGGGACAGGGGATAGGGAAGCCCCAGCATTTT.

V is TRBV6-5 and J is TRBJ2-7, with a possible D match to TRBD1 (5 bases). The CDR3 is 14 residues long. CDR1 and CDR2 (germline): MNHEY, SVGAGI. V shed 6 bases and J shed 6 bases, with 18 bases lying between them. The CDR3 is CASRQDRVRGEQYF. CDR3 DNA: TGTGCCAGCAGACAAGACAGAGTGAGAGGCGAGCAGTACTTC.

V gene TRBV5-6 combines with J gene TRBJ2-1; D perhaps matches TRBD2 (5 bases). V dropped 2 bases and J dropped 2 bases, with 17 bases sitting between them. The CDR3 covers 17 residues. CDR1 and CDR2 (germline): SGHDT, YYEEEE. The CDR3 region is CASSLTSRAEAYNEQFF. CDR3 bases: TGTGCCAGCAGCTTAACATCTAGGGCGGAGGCCTACAATGAGCAGTTCTTC.

The chain is built from TRBV7-8 and TRBJ1-4; D remains ambiguous. V was pared by 7 bases and J by 4 bases, with 13 bases between. The V gene's germline CDR1 is SGHVS and CDR2 FQNEAQ. The CDR3 totals 14 residues. CDR3 coding DNA: TGTGCCAGCAAACCCGGGGAGGTTAATGAAAAACTGTTTTTT. It codes for CASKPGEVNEKLFF. Full variable domain (remainder filled in from reference TRBV7-8 and TRBJ1-4): GAGVSQSPRYKVAKRGQDVALRCDPISGHVSLFWYQQALGQGPEFLTYFQNEAQLDKSGLPSDRFFAERPEGSVSTLKIQRTQQEDSAVYLCASKPGEVNEKLFFGSGTQLSVL.

This sequence joins TRBV27 and TRBJ2-5; 7 nucleotides align to TRBD1. The closer fit of TRBJ2-7 to the DNA end suggests the J call may be wrong. The CDR3 is made up of 14 amino acids. In germline, CDR1 is MNHEY, CDR2 SMNVEV (reference sequence). The CDR3 DNA sequence: TGTGCCAGCAGGCTCCGGGACAGTGCCTACGAGCAGTACTTC. It translates to CASRLRDSAYEQYF.

The chain is built from TRBV19 and TRBJ1-5; 7 bases agree with TRBD1. Per germline, CDR1 LNHDA and CDR2 SQIVND (reference sequence). The CDR3 has 15 residues. The CDR3 coding sequence is TGTGCTACGGGCAGGGGGGTTTATAGCAATCAGCCCCAGCATTTT. As protein: CATGRGVYSNQPQHF.

The CDR3 loop reads CASSRRDAQGLDYGYTF. In DNA, the CDR3 is TGTGCCAGTAGTAGGAGAGACGCCCAAGGACTAGACTATGGCTACACCTTC. The gene calls are TRBV19 and TRBJ1-2; the D is unclear. Germline loops: CDR1 LNHDA, CDR2 SQIVND (reference sequence). The CDR3 is made up of 17 amino acids. V lost 4 bases and J lost 3, with 21 bases in between.

In regard to this clone: Its ends do not fully match the called genes, so a read error is possible. The rearrangement links TRBV7-7 to TRBJ2-1; tentative D call: TRBD1 (7 bases). The CDR3 totals 17 residues. Germline V gene lookup returns CDR1 SSHAT and CDR2 FNYEAQ (reference sequence). The CDR3 protein is CASSSYKWRGRVNEQFF. The CDR3 DNA reads as TGTGCTAGCAGCTCCTACAAATGGAGGGGGCGCGTGAATGAGCAGTTCTTC.

This chain uses TRBV7-6 with TRBJ2-5, with D possibly matching TRBD2 (6 bases). CDR1 is SGHVS and CDR2 is FNYEAQ in the germline V gene. This CDR3 spans 15 amino acids. The V and J ends lost 1 base and 5 bases respectively, with 14 bases between them. Here the CDR3 DNA reads TGTGCCAGCAGCTTAGGTTCGGGACTGCTTGAGACCCAGTACTTC. Amino acids: CASSLGSGLLETQYF.

The genes are TRBV19 and TRBJ2-3; TRBD1 aligns across 10 bases. This CDR3 has 24 amino acids. The trim removed 4 bases at V and 4 bases at J, leaving 32 bases unmatched. Germline V gene data show CDR1 as LNHDA and CDR2 as SQIVND (reference sequence). CDR3 DNA sequence: TGTGCCAGTAGTACCCCCTGGGACAGGGGTCTGACGGGGCGTTCAATGGAACCGGCAGATACGCAGTATTTT. Amino acid sequence: CASSTPWDRGLTGRSMEPADTQYF.

The chain has TRBV28 and TRBJ1-2; 7 nucleotides line up with TRBD1. CDR3 length equals 15 residues. Germline V lookup: CDR1 MDHEN, CDR2 SYDVKM. Germline trimming cut 4 bases from V and 6 bases from J; bases unmatched to any gene: 11. The DNA of the CDR3 is TGTGCCAGCAGTTCCACCAGGGGGAGCGCTAATGGCTACACCTTC. Protein sequence: CASSSTRGSANGYTF.

For the CDR3, the DNA is TGTGCCAGCAGCGTCTCCCGGGACAGGGGTATTAGCGAGCAGTACTTC. Translating it yields CASSVSRDRGISEQYF. The rearrangement joins TRBV5-5 to TRBJ2-7; 10 bases fit TRBD1. J was trimmed by 6 bases and V by 4 bases; bases with no gene match: 13. The length of the CDR3 is 16 residues. The germline V gene encodes CDR1 SGHKS and CDR2 YYEKEE (reference sequence).

The rearrangement joins TRBV4-1 to TRBJ2-1; TRBD1 matches at 7 bases. Unmatched junction bases numbered 8, after V lost 4 bases and J lost 5 bases. This CDR3 is built from 15 residues. Germline lookup yields CDR1 MGHRA and CDR2 YSYEKL. The chain's CDR3 is CASSPQDRPNNEQFF. For the CDR3, the DNA is TGCGCCAGCAGCCCCCAGGACAGGCCTAACAATGAGCAGTTCTTC.

This sequence joins TRBV5-1 and TRBJ2-3, with a weak D call TRBD1 (5 bases). The CDR3 loop spans 15 amino acids. Germline CDR1 reads SGHRS; CDR2 reads YFSETQ. V shed 2 bases and J shed 2 bases, with 12 bases lying between them. The CDR3 region has the DNA TGCGCCAGCAGCTTAGACAGACCCTCCACAGATACGCAGTATTTT. This translates into CASSLDRPSTDTQYF.

This chain's CDR3 is CATTGGGQPQHF. The CDR3 DNA reads as TGTGCCACCACGGGGGGGGGTCAGCCCCAGCATTTT. The J gene is TRBJ1-5, the V gene TRBV6-6; possible D gene TRBD1, 5 bases. Germline V gene lookup returns CDR1 MNHNY and CDR2 SVGAGI (reference sequence). The V gene lost 10 bases and the J gene lost 6 bases, with 13 bases spanning the gap. This CDR3 has 12 residues.

Remarks on this clone: Relative to the germline gene, one junction end is altered; a read error may explain this. The chain employs TRBV30 and TRBJ2-7, with 9 bases aligning to TRBD1. The germline V gene encodes CDR1 GTSNPN and CDR2 SVGIG (reference sequence). The CDR3 consists of 12 residues. The CDR3 protein is CAWTQGAHEQYF. DNA of the CDR3: TGCGCCTGGACACAGGGGGCCCACGAGCAGTACTTC. Combining the CDR3 with reference TRBV30 and TRBJ2-7 gives the whole variable domain SQTIHQWPATLVQPVGSPLSLECTVEGTSNPNLYWYRQAAGRGLQLLFYSVGIGQISSEVPQNLSASRPQDRQFILSSKKLLLSDSGFYLCAWTQGAHEQYFGPGTRLTVT.